This note documents a single TCR beta chain sequence. Its cognate antigen is unknown. This sample was taken from a study of T cell responses to AZD1222 COVID-19 vaccine. Findings and caveats of the study: It should be noted that donors were predominantly white British and more often female, and clonal diversity was possibly underestimated. Repertoire samples came only from after the peak T cell response.

Sequenced by immunoSEQ multiplex PCR; TCRdb stores in-frame clones only, minus some. Among roughly 130,000 clones listed, about 93% were seen once. Germline values: CDR1 SGDLS, CDR2 YYNGEE. Trimming left V 0 bases short and J 2 bases short, with 10 bases between. The CDR3 totals 15 residues. This receptor was identified in an adult in good health. This specimen was peripheral blood, taken on day 0 of AZD1222 vaccination. The chain has TRBV9 and TRBJ2-3, with D unresolved. The CDR3 DNA reads TGTGCCAGCAGCGTAGGGAGAATGACCACAGATACGCAGTATTTT. Residues: CASSVGRMTTDTQYF.